The clone carrying this T cell receptor beta chain occurred a few times. The antigen remains undetermined. The sample comes from a study of blood T cells in healthy people across ages. Whole-study findings and limits: Observed TCR beta diversity per million T cells went down as age went up. This fall followed a roughly linear course with age. More naive CD4+ cells and higher diversity marked long-lived donors relative to aged donors.

Aged roughly 6 to 100, donors were systemically healthy Caucasians from Russia. Combining a sample-barcoded 5' primer with a J-beta primer mix, a second PCR ran for about 7 to 11 cycles. Each cDNA was tagged by a template-switch adaptor containing 12 random nucleotides. TCRdb used MiXCR to reprocess the 5' RACE reads, holding one entry per CDR3 protein. The sample has hundreds of thousands of distinct CDR3 sequences, approximately 60% seen once. V was pared by 6 bases and J by 0 bases, with 15 bases between. Germline values: CDR1 SQVTM, CDR2 ANQGSEA. This CDR3 comprises 14 residues. The sequence was collected from a man aged 35 to 55 in good health. The gene calls are TRBV29-1 and TRBJ2-7; TRBD1 might be the D (6 bases). The sample consisted of blood. This CDR3 reads CSVPRRGSSYEQYF. The CDR3 DNA follows: TGCAGCGTACCACGAAGGGGGAGCTCCTACGAGCAGTACTTC.